This entry features one TCR beta chain sequence. Its matching antigen is unknown. This sample is part of a study of beta chain features in type 1 diabetes. Study-wide background: Cells sorted and examined across all samples totaled almost 110 million. Study-wide points: Small HLA sub-analyses could not settle whether HLA shapes TCRB rearrangement.

Every bit of the isolated RNA underwent reverse transcription, so sequencing read expressed TCRB transcripts. Sequencing was performed with immunoSEQ multiplex PCR; in TCRdb, only in-frame clones are kept and a portion is missing. The sample holds fewer than 900,000 clones, 17% seen once. The sequenced material came from naive CD4+ T cells from blood. The TCR comes from a woman younger than 35 in good health.

The CDR3 is CASRRGSSYEQYF. CDR3 bases: TGTGCCAGCAGAAGGGGGTCCTCCTACGAGCAGTACTTC. J is TRBJ2-7 and V is TRBV6-5; the D gene is possibly TRBD1 (6 bases). V lost 6 bases, J lost 0 bases, and 9 bases lay in between. Germline V CDR1 and CDR2: MNHEY, SVGAGI. This CDR3 comprises 13 residues.